The 27 T cell receptor beta chains given below trace back to one sample, sequenced in a study of blood T cells in healthy people across ages. A second 7 to 11 cycle PCR used barcoded and J-beta primers. TCRdb reanalysed the 5' RACE reads using MiXCR and keeps one entry per CDR3 protein. Of about 640,000 distinct CDR3 sequences in the sample, roughly 30% were seen once. The sequenced sample was blood. The receptors shown here come from an elderly woman in good health.

As DNA, the CDR3 is TGTGCCAGCAGCTTAGCGCTCGGGAGGGGCGAGCAGTACTTC. It codes for CASSLALGRGEQYF. The chain combines TRBV7-6 with TRBJ2-5; 8 positions agree with TRBD2. The end of the DNA is better explained by TRBJ2-7, so the J call may be wrong. The CDR3 runs 14 residues. The germline V gene has CDR1 SGHVS and CDR2 FNYEAQ.

Remarks on this clonotype: Since a much larger clone is just one base distant, this may be a read error. CDR3 sequence (DNA): TGTGCCAGCAGGGACTACAGGGGGACTGGCTACACCTTC. Its translation: CASRDYRGTGYTF. V usage is TRBV2 and J usage is TRBJ1-2, with TRBD1 identical over 8 bases. J gave up 7 bases and V 6 bases, and 7 bases lay outside the gene matches. The CDR3 is 13 residues long. The V gene's germline CDR1 is SNHLY and CDR2 FYNNEI.

V and J are TRBV6-1 and TRBJ2-5; TRBD1 might be the D (5 bases). CDR3 length: 16 amino acids. Germline CDR1 and CDR2: MNHNS and SASEGT. CDR3 loop: CVGSEEGARAQETQYF. DNA of the CDR3: TGTGTCGGCAGTGAAGAAGGGGCCAGAGCTCAAGAGACCCAGTACTTC.

This clonotype was found many times. The chain has TRBV6-2 or TRBV6-3 and TRBJ1-2; TRBD1 is a possible D gene (5 bases). Per germline, CDR1 MNHEY and CDR2 SVGEGT. The ends were cut back, 8 bases at V and 2 bases at J, with 18 bases in the middle. CDR3 size: 15 residues. The CDR3: CASHPEGTANYGYTF. In DNA form, the CDR3 reads TGTGCCAGCCACCCGGAGGGGACGGCGAACTATGGCTACACCTTC.

The CDR3 loop reads CASSPSGGDLYEQYF. The CDR3 DNA reads as TGCGCCAGCAGCCCCAGTGGCGGGGACCTCTACGAGCAGTACTTC. The chain joins TRBV5-1 to TRBJ2-7; a possible D gene is TRBD2 (6 bases). Trimming left V 4 bases short and J 3 bases short, with 17 bases between. Per germline, CDR1 SGHRS and CDR2 YFSETQ. This CDR3 is 15 amino acids long.

This clonotype was picked up many times. The chain has TRBV7-9 and TRBJ1-6; D unclear. V gave up 2 bases and J gave up 9 bases, with 5 bases separating them. This CDR3 has 12 amino acids. From germline, CDR1 is SEHNR and CDR2 FQNEAQ (reference sequence). CDR3 sequence: CASSLSTSPLHF. In DNA form, the CDR3 reads TGTGCCAGCAGCTTAAGTACTTCACCCCTCCACTTT.

This clonotype turned up a few times. The rearrangement uses TRBV6-5 and TRBJ2-4; a possible D gene is TRBD2 (5 bases). Per the germline V gene, CDR1 is MNHEY and CDR2 is SVGAGI. V gave up 9 bases and J gave up 7 bases, with 19 bases separating them. CDR3 length: 14 amino acids. The CDR3 region has the DNA TGTGCCAGTGGCTACGACGGGGTTAGGAACATTCAGTACTTC. Protein product: CASGYDGVRNIQYF.

This chain uses TRBV5-1 with TRBJ1-1; no firm D call. Germline assignment: CDR1 SGHRS and CDR2 YFSETQ. This CDR3 region has 13 residues. V was shortened by 7 bases and J by 7 bases, with 17 bases between the two germline ends. Written as DNA, the CDR3 is TGCGCCAGCGGCCCGAGTACCGAAGGTGAAGCTTTCTTT. Translated: CASGPSTEGEAFF.

The sample holds a few counts of this clonotype. The chain uses TRBV27 and TRBJ2-2; 10 bases are shared with TRBD2. CDR3 length: 16 residues. In germline, CDR1 is MNHEY, CDR2 SMNVEV (reference sequence). After removal of 7 bases from V and 0 bases from J, the junction contained 5 bases not matched to a gene. In nucleotides, the CDR3 is TGTGCCAGCAACCAACTAGCGGGGACGAACACCGGGGAGCTGTTTTTT. Amino acids: CASNQLAGTNTGELFF.

The V gene is TRBV4-3, the J gene TRBJ1-5; 11 bases fit TRBD1. J was trimmed by 4 bases and V by 1 base; bases with no gene match: 3. The CDR3 spans 16 residues. From germline, CDR1 is LGHNA and CDR2 YSLEER. Here the CDR3 reads CASSQVGTGGNQPQHF. The CDR3 DNA is TGCGCCAGCAGCCAAGTGGGGACAGGGGGAAATCAGCCCCAGCATTTT.

V gene TRBV30 combines with J gene TRBJ1-6; TRBD1 is a possible D gene (5 bases). Per the germline V gene, CDR1 is GTSNPN and CDR2 is SVGIG (reference sequence). Between the trimmed V and J ends, which lost 2 bases and 8 bases, there was a span of 16 bases. This CDR3 has 15 amino acids. CDR3 coding DNA: TGTGCCTGGAGTATTCTACGGACAAGTTATTCACCCCTCCACTTT. It yields the protein CAWSILRTSYSPLHF.

This clonotype has a count of ten or more. The V call is TRBV6-5, the J call TRBJ1-6; D is ambiguous. V lost 2 bases to trimming and J lost 6 bases, with 8 bases between them. There are 14 residues in the CDR3. Germline V gene data show CDR1 as MNHEY and CDR2 as SVGAGI. The CDR3, as DNA: TGTGCCAGCAGTTACCTTCCGGTTAATTCACCCCTCCACTTT. Translated, it gives CASSYLPVNSPLHF.

This clonotype showed up many times. The chain combines TRBV13 with TRBJ2-7; a weak D match, TRBD2 (5 bases). The CDR3 covers 14 residues. Trimming removed 8 bases at V and 10 bases at J, with 24 bases between. Germline assignment: CDR1 PRHDT and CDR2 FYEKMQ (reference sequence). The CDR3, as DNA: TGTGCCAGCTCTCGTGGACTGGGAGAAGACACCCAGTACTTC. Translation: CASSRGLGEDTQYF.

This clonotype was seen at least ten times. A read error may be the cause here, since a much bigger clone is one base away. The V call is TRBV25-1, the J call TRBJ2-7, with D unclear. Germline V gene lookup returns CDR1 MGHDK and CDR2 SYGVNS. The CDR3 has 11 residues. V shed 1 base and J shed 7 bases, with 5 bases lying between them. CDR3 sequence (DNA): TGTGCCAGCAGTGAATGTGAGGAGCAGTACTTC. As protein: CASSECEEQYF.

For this clonotype: A much larger clone sits a single nucleotide away, making a read error possible. V is TRBV20-1 and J is TRBJ2-3; 11 nucleotides agree with TRBD1. This CDR3 comprises 18 residues. CDR1 and CDR2 (germline): DFQATT, SNEGSKA (reference sequence). The CDR3 bases are TGCAGTGCTACAGACACCGGGACAGGGGGTGGGGGCACAGATGCGCAGTATTTT. Its protein product is CSATDTGTGGGGTDAQYF.

The V gene is TRBV30, the J gene TRBJ2-3; TRBD2 matches at 9 bases. CDR3 length equals 16 residues. Germline loops: CDR1 GTSNPN, CDR2 SVGIG (reference sequence). J was trimmed by 7 bases and V by 3 bases; bases with no gene match: 14. In DNA, the CDR3 is TGTGCCTGGAGCAGCGGCGGGGGGGCTTCAAAAAATACGCAGTATTTT. Amino acids: CAWSSGGGASKNTQYF.

This chain links TRBV5-6 with TRBJ1-1; weak D call: TRBD1 (6 bases). V lost 2 bases and J lost 5, with 19 bases in between. The CDR3 sequence is 16 residues long. Germline CDR1 SGHDT, CDR2 YYEEEE. CDR3 sequence reads: CASSFAGAAPGTEAFF. CDR3 bases: TGTGCCAGCAGCTTCGCAGGGGCCGCTCCTGGGACTGAAGCTTTCTTT.

This clonotype was seen ten or more times. The genes are TRBV27 and TRBJ2-7; 11 nucleotides match TRBD1. Germline CDR1 MNHEY, CDR2 SMNVEV (reference sequence). The CDR3 is 16 amino acids. Unmatched junction bases numbered 8, after V lost 5 bases and J lost 2 bases. DNA of the CDR3: TGTGCCAGCAGTCGCGCCACGGGACAGGGGGCCTACGAGCAGTACTTC. Translated: CASSRATGQGAYEQYF.

There are a few counts of this clonotype. V usage is TRBV30 and J usage is TRBJ2-3; 11 bases are a match to TRBD1. The germline V gene has CDR1 GTSNPN and CDR2 SVGIG (reference sequence). The CDR3 is 16 residues long. The ends lost 5 bases at V and 1 base at J; junction bases unmatched: 8. In DNA, the CDR3 is TGTGCCTGGGTATCTCGGACAGGGGGCCGCACAGATACGCAGTATTTT. It is translated as CAWVSRTGGRTDTQYF.

This clonotype was found many times. The V call is TRBV5-5, the J call TRBJ2-3, with TRBD1 as a possible D gene (5 bases). The V gene lost 1 base and the J gene lost 2 bases, with 11 bases spanning the gap. The CDR3 has 15 amino acids. In germline, CDR1 is SGHKS, CDR2 YYEKEE (reference sequence). CDR3 coding DNA: TGTGCCAGCAGCTTGAATGGGGCAGTCACAGATACGCAGTATTTT. Translation: CASSLNGAVTDTQYF.

This clonotype has a count of ten or more. The chain recombines TRBV18 with TRBJ2-1; possible D gene TRBD2, 5 bases. The germline V and J ends were trimmed by 3 bases and 9 bases, with 9 bases remaining between them. Per germline, CDR1 KGHSH and CDR2 LQKENI. This CDR3 is 12 amino acids long. Here the CDR3 DNA reads TGTGCCAGCTCACCGGAGGTCGCTGAGCAGTTCTTC. Translated: CASSPEVAEQFF.

In its sample, this clonotype was seen a few times. This chain uses TRBV7-2 with TRBJ1-6; 8 positions agree with TRBD1. With V trimmed by 7 bases and J by 9 bases, 8 bases remained unmatched. The CDR3 extends over 14 amino acids. Germline CDR1 SGHTA, CDR2 FQGNSA. The CDR3 protein is CASNYGQGSSPLHF. CDR3 sequence (DNA): TGTGCCAGCAACTACGGACAGGGAAGTTCACCCCTCCACTTT.

This rearrangement joins TRBV20-1 to TRBJ2-5; a weak D match, TRBD2 (6 bases). Trimming pared 6 bases from V and 0 bases from J, leaving 17 bases between. The germline V gene has CDR1 DFQATT and CDR2 SNEGSKA (reference sequence). The CDR3 runs to 15 residues. In DNA form, the CDR3 reads TGCAGTGCCATTCAGCGGGTCTTGTACCAAGAGACCCAGTACTTC. Its translation: CSAIQRVLYQETQYF.

The table lists this clonotype with many counts. The chain joins TRBV20-1 to TRBJ1-2; D might be TRBD1 (5 bases). This CDR3 comprises 13 residues. V was shortened by 4 bases and J by 5 bases, with 14 bases between the two germline ends. The germline V gene has CDR1 DFQATT and CDR2 SNEGSKA (reference sequence). The CDR3 nucleotides are TGCAGTGCTATCGGGACGGACTCATATGGCTACACCTTC. This sequence encodes CSAIGTDSYGYTF.

This clonotype was detected ten times or more. The chain carries TRBV6-6 and TRBJ1-5; 7 nucleotides align to TRBD1. Per the germline V gene, CDR1 is MNHNY and CDR2 is SVGAGI (reference sequence). This CDR3 spans 17 amino acids. V dropped 6 bases and J dropped 2; count of bases not matched to a gene: 13. The CDR3 loop is CASRETNRGRGNQPQHF. In nucleotides, the CDR3 is TGTGCCAGCAGGGAGACCAACAGGGGAAGGGGCAATCAGCCCCAGCATTTT.

There are many counts of this clonotype. The V gene is TRBV20-1, the J gene TRBJ1-5; D is unclear. Germline CDR1 is DFQATT and CDR2 is SNEGSKA (reference sequence). V lost 0 bases to trimming and J lost 7 bases, with 13 bases between them. The CDR3 loop spans 14 amino acids. Here the CDR3 reads CSARDPLGGQPQHF. The CDR3, as DNA: TGCAGTGCTAGAGATCCCCTAGGTGGACAGCCCCAGCATTTT.

The chain employs TRBV29-1 and TRBJ2-3; D is undetermined. Germline V gives CDR1 SQVTM, CDR2 ANQGSEA. V lost 4 bases and J lost 2, with 7 bases in between. CDR3 size: 12 residues. CDR3 in amino acids: CSVANPTDTQYF. The CDR3 region has the DNA TGCAGCGTTGCGAACCCCACAGATACGCAGTATTTT.